Sequencing of this TCR beta chain was carried out in a study of beta chain features in type 1 diabetes. Study-level results: TCRB CDR3s from Type 1 diabetes patients were moderately but significantly shorter in all four CD4+ subsets. Insertions were fewer and deletions more numerous at VDJ junctions in type 1 diabetes patients.

CD45RO/CCR7/CD25/CD127/CD95/CD27 sorting isolated CD4+ naive, central memory, regulatory and stem cell-like memory cells. This clone has only a few counts. Antigen: not known. Since all of the isolated RNA was reverse transcribed, expressed TCRB transcripts were what got sequenced. It was found that naive, central memory and regulatory T cell samples averaged around 3.5 million reads. Repertoires were generated with immunoSEQ multiplex PCR, while TCRdb's copy carries only in-frame clones and drops some. The data show a few hundred thousand clones, roughly 12% seen once. The CDR3 spans 14 residues. Per the germline V gene, CDR1 is LGHNA and CDR2 is YSLEER. V gave up 2 bases and J gave up 8 bases; unmatched junction bases: 5.

The sequence was obtained from a woman younger than 30 with type 1 diabetes. Sequenced sample: naive CD4+ T cells from blood. This rearrangement joins TRBV4-3 to TRBJ1-4, with 7 bases identical to TRBD1. CDR3 region: CASSQMGQQEKLFF. The CDR3, as DNA: TGCGCCAGCAGCCAAATGGGACAGCAGGAAAAACTGTTTTTT.